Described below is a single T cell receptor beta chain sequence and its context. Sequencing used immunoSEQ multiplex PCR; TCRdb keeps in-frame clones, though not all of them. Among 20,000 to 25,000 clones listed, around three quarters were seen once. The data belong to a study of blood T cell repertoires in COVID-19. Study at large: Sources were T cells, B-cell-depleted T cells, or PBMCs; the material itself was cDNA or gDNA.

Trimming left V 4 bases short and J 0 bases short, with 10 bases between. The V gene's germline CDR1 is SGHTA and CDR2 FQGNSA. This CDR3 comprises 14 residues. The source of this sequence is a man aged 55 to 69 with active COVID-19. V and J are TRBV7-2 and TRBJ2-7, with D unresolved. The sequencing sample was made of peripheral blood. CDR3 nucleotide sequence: TGTGCCAGCAGCTCCCCGACAAACTCCTACGAGCAGTACTTC. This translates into CASSSPTNSYEQYF. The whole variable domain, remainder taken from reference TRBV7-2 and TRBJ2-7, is GAGVSQSPSNKVTEKGKDVELRCDPISGHTALYWYRQSLGQGLEFLIYFQGNSAPDKSGLPSDRFSAERTGGSVSTLTIQRTQQEDSAVYLCASSSPTNSYEQYFGPGTRLTVT.